This T cell receptor (beta chain) was captured in a study of response to subunit inactivated influenza vaccine. Losses at the gene ends were 6 bases for V and 1 base for J; bases not matched to a gene: 10. CDR1 SQVTM and CDR2 ANQGSEA come from the germline V gene. The CDR3 extends over 16 amino acids. Study conclusions and caveats: The authors suggested that every seasonal influenza vaccination recruits few new T cells.

TCRdb reprocessed the RT-PCR reads via MiXCR and lists one record per CDR3 protein. Of hundreds of thousands of distinct CDR3 sequences listed, about an eighth are singletons. This clonotype has only a few counts. Its specificity is not known. The gene calls are TRBV29-1 and TRBJ2-2, with 8 bases aligning to TRBD1. Sequences were derived from PBMCs from blood, sampled on the day of vaccination. This clonotype originated in a man aged 50 or older who received an inactivated influenza vaccine. The CDR3 DNA follows: TGCAGCGTCGAACTTAGGGGGACAGGGAACACCGGGGAGCTGTTTTTT. Translating gives CSVELRGTGNTGELFF.